The present T cell receptor beta chain was sequenced within a study of beta chain features in type 1 diabetes. Overall study results and limits: No resolution was reached here on whether HLA type influences TCRB rearrangement. All four CD4+ subsets from Type 1 diabetes patients carried moderately but significantly shorter TCRB CDR3s.

CD45RO/CCR7/CD25/CD127/CD95/CD27 sorting isolated CD4+ naive, central memory, regulatory and stem cell-like memory cells. Purity above 95% was achieved in all sorted populations. A note on this clone: What it recognizes is unknown.

Isolated RNA was reverse transcribed in full, so expressed TCRB transcripts were sequenced. The table came from immunoSEQ multiplex PCR; TCRdb's copy has only in-frame clones and leaves some out. Among about 180,000 clones, approximately 8.1% were seen once, and the ten largest hold 0.5%. Sequencing input: central memory CD4+ T cells from blood. The sequence came from a young man with type 1 diabetes.

The CDR3 spells CASSTPGLMGYEQYF. The CDR3 nucleotides read TGTGCCAGCAGTACCCCGGGACTCATGGGGTACGAGCAGTACTTC. The V and J genes are TRBV28 and TRBJ2-7; TRBD2 is a possible D gene (6 bases). CDR1 MDHEN and CDR2 SYDVKM come from the germline V gene. Trimming pared 5 bases from V and 4 bases from J, leaving 18 bases between. The length of the CDR3 is 15 residues.